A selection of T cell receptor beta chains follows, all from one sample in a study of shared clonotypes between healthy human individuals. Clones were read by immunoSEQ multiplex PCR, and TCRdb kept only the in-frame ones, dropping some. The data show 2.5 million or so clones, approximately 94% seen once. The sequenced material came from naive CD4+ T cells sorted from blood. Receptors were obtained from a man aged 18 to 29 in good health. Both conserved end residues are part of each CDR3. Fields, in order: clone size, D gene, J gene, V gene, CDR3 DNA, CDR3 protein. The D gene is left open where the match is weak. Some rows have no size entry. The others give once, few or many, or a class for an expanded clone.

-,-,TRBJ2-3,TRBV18,TGTGCCAGCTCACCACCCTCGGCAGATACGCAGTATTTT,CASSPPSADTQYF
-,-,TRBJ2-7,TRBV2,TGTGCCAGCAGTGAAAACGGTCCCTACGAGCAGTACTTC,CASSENGPYEQYF
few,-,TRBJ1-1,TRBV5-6,TGTGCCAGCAGCCAACAGGGACCTGAAGCTTTCTTT,CASSQQGPEAFF
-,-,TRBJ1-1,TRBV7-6,TGTGCCAGCAGCTTAGACGGGGGTGTCACTGAAGCTTTCTTT,CASSLDGGVTEAFF
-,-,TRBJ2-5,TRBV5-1,TGCGCCAGCAGCTTGGCGCTTGTTTCGGAGACCCAGTACTTC,CASSLALVSETQYF
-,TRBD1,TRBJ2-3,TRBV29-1,TGCAGCGCCGGGACAGGGGTAAGAGATACGCAGTATTTT,CSAGTGVRDTQYF
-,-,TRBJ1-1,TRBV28,TGTGCCAGCAGTACTAGACAGGATGAAGCTTTCTTT,CASSTRQDEAFF
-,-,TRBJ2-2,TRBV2,TGTGCCAGCAGTGTAGCGGCGAAGAACACCGGGGAGCTGTTTTTT,CASSVAAKNTGELFF
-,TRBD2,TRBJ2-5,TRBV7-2,TGTGCCAGCAGCCTCGGCTTGGGACTAGCGGGATTTGGGGAGACCCAGTACTTC,CASSLGLGLAGFGETQYF
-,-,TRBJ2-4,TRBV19,TGTGCCAGTAGTATAGCGTGGGTGTCAGCCAAAAACATTCAGTACTTC,CASSIAWVSAKNIQYF
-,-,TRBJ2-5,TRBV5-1,TGCGCCAGCAGCTCCCTTGCAGGGAACTTGAAAGAGACCCAGTACTTC,CASSSLAGNLKETQYF
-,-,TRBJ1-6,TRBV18,TGTGCCAGCTCACCACCGGGGGTAACCTATAATTCACCCCTCCACTTT,CASSPPGVTYNSPLHF
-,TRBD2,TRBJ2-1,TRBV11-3,TGTGCCAGCAGCTCGCGACTAGCGGGAGGGAGGGAGGGGACGGAGCAGTTCTTC,CASSSRLAGGREGTEQFF
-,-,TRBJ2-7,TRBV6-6,TGTGCCAGCAGTGCACGGACTACCTACGAGCAGTACTTC,CASSARTTYEQYF
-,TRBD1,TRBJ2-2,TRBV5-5,TGTGCCAGCAGCAACACAGGGGGCGCCAACACCGGGGAGCTGTTTTTT,CASSNTGGANTGELFF
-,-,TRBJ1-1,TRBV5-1,TGCGCCAGCAGCACCTGGGGCACGGTCATCACTGAAGCTTTCTTT,CASSTWGTVITEAFF
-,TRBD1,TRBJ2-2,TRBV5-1,TGCGCCAGCAGCCTAGGACAGGGTGGGGGCACCGGGGAGCTGTTTTTT,CASSLGQGGGTGELFF
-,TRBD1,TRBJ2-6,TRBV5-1,TGCGCCAGCAGGGGACAGGAAAGCTCTGGGGCCAACGTCCTGACTTTC,CASRGQESSGANVLTF
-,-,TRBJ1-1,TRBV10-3,TGTGCCATCAGCCCGCCGGGGGGGCGGGTTGAAGCTTTCTTT,CAISPPGGRVEAFF
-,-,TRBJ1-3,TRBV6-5,TGTGCCAGCAGTTCCTCAAACACCGGAAACACCATATATTTT,CASSSSNTGNTIYF
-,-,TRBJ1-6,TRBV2,TGTGCCAGCAGTGAGAGCTCCTATAATTCACCCCTCCACTTT,CASSESSYNSPLHF
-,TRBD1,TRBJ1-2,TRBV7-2,TGTGCCAGCAGCTTGACAGGGACTAGCTATGGCTACACCTTC,CASSLTGTSYGYTF
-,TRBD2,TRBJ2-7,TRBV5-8,TGTGCCAGCAGCTTACTAGCGGGGGGAAGGTACGAGCAGTACTTC,CASSLLAGGRYEQYF
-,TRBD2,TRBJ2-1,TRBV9,TGTGCCAGCAGCGGGCGCGGGAGCGGGAGATACAATGAGCAGTTCTTC,CASSGRGSGRYNEQFF
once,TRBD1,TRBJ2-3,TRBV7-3,TGTGCCAGCAGCCCACCGGGACAGGGTAGCACAGATACGCAGTATTTT,CASSPPGQGSTDTQYF
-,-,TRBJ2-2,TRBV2,TGTGCCAGCAGTGAGGGACTTAGGAACACCGGGGAGCTGTTTTTT,CASSEGLRNTGELFF
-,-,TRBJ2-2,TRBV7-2,TGTGCCAGCAGCCCCGGTCCGAATTATGCCGGGGAGCTGTTTTTT,CASSPGPNYAGELFF
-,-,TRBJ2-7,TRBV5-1,TGCGCCAGCAGCTTGGCCGGGGCGGAACACGAGCAGTACTTC,CASSLAGAEHEQYF
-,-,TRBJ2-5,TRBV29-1,TGCAGCGTTGCGGGCCGTGGGGGACGGAAAAGGGAAGAGACCCAGTACTTC,CSVAGRGGRKREETQYF
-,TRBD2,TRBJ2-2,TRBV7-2,TGTGCCAGCAGCTTGGGCCTAGCGGGAGTAACCGGGGAGCTGTTTTTT,CASSLGLAGVTGELFF
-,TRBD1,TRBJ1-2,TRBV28,TGTGCCAGCAGTTCACCTGGACAGGGGGCCAACTATGGCTACACCTTC,CASSSPGQGANYGYTF
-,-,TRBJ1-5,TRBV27,TGTGCCAGCAGGGAGGTACCTGTCAGGGGGCCCCAGCATTTT,CASREVPVRGPQHF
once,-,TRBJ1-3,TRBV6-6,TGTGCCAGCAGTTCCCCAGGGACCTCTGGAAACACCATATATTTT,CASSSPGTSGNTIYF
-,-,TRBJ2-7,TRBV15,TGTGCCACCAGCAGAGAAGGGGGGACGATTTACGAGCAGTACTTC,CATSREGGTIYEQYF
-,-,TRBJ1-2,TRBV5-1,TGCGCCAGCAGCGAACAAGGACAGATTAACTATGGCTACACCTTC,CASSEQGQINYGYTF
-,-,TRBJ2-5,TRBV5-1,TGCGCCAGCAGTAGGAGTATTCAAGAGACCCAGTACTTC,CASSRSIQETQYF
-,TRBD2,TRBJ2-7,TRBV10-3,TGTGCCATCAGTGAGTCGATAGCGGGAACCGGGGAGCAGTACTTC,CAISESIAGTGEQYF
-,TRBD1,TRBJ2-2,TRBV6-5,TGTGCCAGCAGGCGGACAGGTCCGAACACCGGGGAGCTGTTTTTT,CASRRTGPNTGELFF
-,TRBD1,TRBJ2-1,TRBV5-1,TGCGCCAGCCGGACCGGGACAGGGAACTACAATGAGCAGTTCTTC,CASRTGTGNYNEQFF
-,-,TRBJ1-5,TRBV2,TGTGCCAGCAGACCGCAGGGTCTGGGTCAGCCCCAGCATTTT,CASRPQGLGQPQHF
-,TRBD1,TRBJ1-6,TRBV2,TGTGCCAGCAGAGCCCCGGGACAGAAACCCTCCTTAGGGTCACCCCTCCACTTT,CASRAPGQKPSLGSPLHF
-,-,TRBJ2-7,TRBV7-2,TGTGCCAGCAGCTTAGTCCCGGACACCACCTACGAGCAGTACTTC,CASSLVPDTTYEQYF
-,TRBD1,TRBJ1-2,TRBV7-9,TGTGCCAGCAGCTTAGAGGAGGGGGCGAACTATGGCTACACCTTC,CASSLEEGANYGYTF
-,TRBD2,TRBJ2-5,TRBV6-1,TGTGCCAGCAGGCCTAGCGGGGGGGGAGAGACCCAGTACTTC,CASRPSGGGETQYF
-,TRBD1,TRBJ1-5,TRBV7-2,TGTGCCAGCAGCCCGGGGACAGAAGAGCCCCAGCATTTT,CASSPGTEEPQHF
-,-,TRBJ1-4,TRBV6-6,TGTGCCAGCAGTTACCGGGACGTTGGGAATGAAAAACTGTTTTTT,CASSYRDVGNEKLFF
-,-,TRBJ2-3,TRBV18,TGTGCCAGCTCACTTGGAGGGGTCGAGAGAGATACGCAGTATTTT,CASSLGGVERDTQYF
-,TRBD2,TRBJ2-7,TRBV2,TGTGCCAGCAGTACCCCTTACTCCGGACTAGCGGAATTCTACGAGCAGTACTTC,CASSTPYSGLAEFYEQYF
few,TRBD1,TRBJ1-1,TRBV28,TGTGCCACGACAGGGGGATGGACTGAAGCTTTCTTT,CATTGGWTEAFF
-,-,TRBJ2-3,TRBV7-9,TGTGCCAGCAGCCGGGCGGGGGCAACCACAGATACGCAGTATTTT,CASSRAGATTDTQYF
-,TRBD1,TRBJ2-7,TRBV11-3,TGTGCCAGCAGCTGGGCAGGGGGCTACGAGCAGTACTTC,CASSWAGGYEQYF
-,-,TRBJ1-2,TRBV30,TGTGCCTGGAGTGTGGGGGACACGGGCTACACCTTC,CAWSVGDTGYTF
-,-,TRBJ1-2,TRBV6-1,TGTGCCAGCAGCGGACAATACTACGGCTACACCTTC,CASSGQYYGYTF
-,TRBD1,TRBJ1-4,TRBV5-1,TGCGCCAGCAGCTTGACGGCGACAGGGCCTAATGAAAAACTGTTTTTT,CASSLTATGPNEKLFF
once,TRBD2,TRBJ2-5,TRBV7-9,TGTGCCAGCAGCCGTCTTGGCGGGGGTGAGACCCAGTACTTC,CASSRLGGGETQYF
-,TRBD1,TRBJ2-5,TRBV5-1,TGCGCCAGCAGTCATGGGGACAGGGGCCAAGAGACCCAGTACTTC,CASSHGDRGQETQYF
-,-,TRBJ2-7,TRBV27,TGTGCCAGCAGTTTATTTACACTGCCTAAGGAGCAGTACTTC,CASSLFTLPKEQYF
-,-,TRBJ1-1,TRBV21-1,TGTGCCAGCAGCAGAGTATCGGGACCCGGGTCCCCAATGAACACTGAAGCTTTCTTT,CASSRVSGPGSPMNTEAFF
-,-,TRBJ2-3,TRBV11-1,TGTGCCAGCAGCTTAGGCCAGGGCACAGATACGCAGTATTTT,CASSLGQGTDTQYF